The rows below give T cell receptor beta chains drawn from one sample of a study of shared clonotypes between healthy human individuals. Repertoires were generated with immunoSEQ multiplex PCR, while TCRdb's copy carries only in-frame clones and drops some. The sample consists of more than 900,000 clones, roughly 74% of them appearing once. Sequencing was carried out using memory CD4+ T cells from PBMCs. These receptors came from a young man in good health. Some clones in this sample may be carry-over from other donors' samples. The CDR3 runs from the conserved cysteine through the conserved F or W. The order of the fields is V gene, J gene, D gene, clone size, CDR3 DNA, CDR3 protein. D genes are given only for firm matches. The size of a clone is reported for some rows only, either as once, few or many, or as a class for expanded clones.

TRBV9	TRBJ2-7	.	few	TGTGCCAGCAGCGCGGAGGTGGACCCGGCCTACGAGCAGTACTTC	CASSAEVDPAYEQYF
TRBV5-1	TRBJ1-1	.	.	TGCGCCAGCAGCTTGCAACAGTTGAACACTGAAGCTTTCTTT	CASSLQQLNTEAFF
TRBV19	TRBJ2-1	TRBD1	.	TGTGCCACCGGGGACAGGACGACCCGGAATGAGCAGTTCTTC	CATGDRTTRNEQFF
TRBV6-5	TRBJ2-2	TRBD1	.	TGTGCCACCCTCGGGACAGGGAAGACCGGGGAGCTGTTTTTT	CATLGTGKTGELFF
TRBV7-2	TRBJ2-7	TRBD1	.	TGTGCCAGCAGCAGGACAGGGAACTACGAGCAGTACTTC	CASSRTGNYEQYF
TRBV28	TRBJ1-1	.	.	TGTGCCAGCAGTCAACCTCGGGCCCCTACGGGGACTGAAGCTTTCTTT	CASSQPRAPTGTEAFF
TRBV7-3	TRBJ2-3	.	many	TGTGCCAGCAGCCGAGGGAACACAGATACGCAGTATTTT	CASSRGNTDTQYF
TRBV29-1	TRBJ2-5	TRBD1	.	TGCAGCGGGCTGCAGACAGGGGTAGAGACCCAGTACTTC	CSGLQTGVETQYF
TRBV28	TRBJ2-5	.	.	TGTGCCAGTAGCCGGGACCAAGAGACCCAGTACTTC	CASSRDQETQYF
TRBV28	TRBJ2-7	.	.	TGTGCCAGCTCCTGGGCCCCAGGGCTCTACGAGCAGTACTTC	CASSWAPGLYEQYF
TRBV29-1	TRBJ1-3	.	.	TGCAGCGTTGGAGGGGGGGGAAACACCATATATTTT	CSVGGGGNTIYF
TRBV19	TRBJ2-7	TRBD2	.	TGTGCCAGTAGCAGGGCGGGAGAATACGAGCAGTACTTC	CASSRAGEYEQYF
TRBV5-1	TRBJ1-4	.	.	TGCGCCAGCAGCCCAGTTGCAACTAATGAAAAACTGTTTTTT	CASSPVATNEKLFF
TRBV7-9	TRBJ1-2	.	once	TGTGCCAGCAGCTTAGGGGGAAACTATGGCTACACCTTC	CASSLGGNYGYTF
TRBV21-1	TRBJ2-5	.	.	TGTGCCAGCAGCGAAGAGGGATCAGAGACCCAGTACTTC	CASSEEGSETQYF
TRBV28	TRBJ2-7	.	.	TGTGCCAGCAGTTCTCCCCCAGGCGATGGACGGGCCCGCTCCTACGAGCAGTACTTC	CASSSPPGDGRARSYEQYF
TRBV9	TRBJ2-7	TRBD1	once	TGTGCCAGCAGCATAACCGGGACAGGGGTCCACGAGCAGTACTTC	CASSITGTGVHEQYF
TRBV29-1	TRBJ1-1	.	.	TGCAGCGTTAGCATGGGCGAGAACACTGAAGCTTTCTTT	CSVSMGENTEAFF